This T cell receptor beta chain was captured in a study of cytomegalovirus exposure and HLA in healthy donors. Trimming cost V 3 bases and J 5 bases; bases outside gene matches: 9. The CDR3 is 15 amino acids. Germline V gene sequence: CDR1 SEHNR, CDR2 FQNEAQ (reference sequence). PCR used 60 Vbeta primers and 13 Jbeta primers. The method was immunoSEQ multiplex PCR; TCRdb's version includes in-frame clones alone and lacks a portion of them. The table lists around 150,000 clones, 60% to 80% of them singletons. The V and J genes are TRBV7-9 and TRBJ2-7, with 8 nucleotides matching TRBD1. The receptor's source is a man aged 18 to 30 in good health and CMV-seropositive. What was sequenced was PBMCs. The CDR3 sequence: CASSFRTGRFDEQYF. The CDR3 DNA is TGTGCCAGCAGCTTCCGGACAGGGAGGTTTGACGAGCAGTACTTC.